Sequencing of this T cell receptor beta chain was carried out in a study of blood T cell repertoires in COVID-19. TCRdb's copy holds only in-frame clones and misses some; the assay was immunoSEQ multiplex PCR. The repertoire holds about 180,000 clones, with roughly 88% as singletons. The CDR3 covers 15 residues. Looked up from germline, CDR1 is MNHEY and CDR2 is SVGAGI. The V end was cut by 2 bases, the J end by 1 base, with 11 bases between. Individuals aged 18 to 89 years were recruited from approximately 24 US areas. Donors in Cohort 3 who had recovered were those with two negative PCRs, healthcare professional clearance, or resolution of their symptoms.

The chain carries TRBV6-5 and TRBJ2-5; D is perhaps TRBD1 (6 bases). Sequenced: PBMCs or T cells enriched from blood (not recorded which). This receptor was identified in a woman in her 30s who had recovered from COVID-19. DNA for the CDR3: TGTGCCAGCAGTTACGCAGGGGTGGTCCAAGAGACCCAGTACTTC. It is translated as CASSYAGVVQETQYF.